These 32 T cell receptor beta chains came from one sample sequenced in a study of CD8+ T cells in alopecia areata. Once RNA had been extracted, it was reverse transcribed into cDNA to act as the sequencing template. Here immunoSEQ multiplex PCR was the method, and the copy in TCRdb shows in-frame clones only, minus some. The data contain approximately 30,000 clones, less than 65% of them singletons. Sequenced material: NKG2D-high CD8+ T cells sorted from blood. The receptors derive from a human donor with alopecia areata.

Concerning this clone: The junction departs from germline at one end; a sequencing error may be responsible. Within the sample, other DNA sequences also encode this same CDR3. V gene TRBV5-5 combines with J gene TRBJ2-4; D perhaps matches TRBD2 (5 bases). The CDR3 has 14 amino acids. CDR1 is SGHKS, CDR2 YYEKEE, per germline (reference sequence). Here the CDR3 DNA reads TGCGCCAGCAGCCAAGATCGATCCGGGGACATTCAGTACTTC. This gives the protein CASSQDRSGDIQYF.

This chain links TRBV28 with TRBJ2-3, with 7 bases matching TRBD2. This CDR3 is built from 17 residues. In germline, CDR1 is MDHEN, CDR2 SYDVKM. The junction had 15 bases not matched to a gene; V was cut back by 7 bases and J by 2 bases. CDR3 nucleotides: TGTGCCAGCAAACGCCCACCCGGGACTACCGCCACAGATACGCAGTATTTT. This translates into CASKRPPGTTATDTQYF.

This clone showed up just once. The V call is TRBV6-1, the J call TRBJ2-5, with a weak D call TRBD1 (5 bases). CDR3 size: 12 residues. From germline, CDR1 is MNHNS and CDR2 SASEGT. Trimming stripped 6 bases from V and 7 bases from J, with 12 bases between. Written as DNA, the CDR3 is TGTGCCAGCAGAGGGGTCACTGGGACCCAGTACTTC. It yields the protein CASRGVTGTQYF.

This sequence joins TRBV4-1 and TRBJ1-6; D remains unclear. The CDR3 is 15 residues long. V lost 1 base to trimming and J lost 9 bases, with 13 bases between them. Germline V gene data show CDR1 as MGHRA and CDR2 as YSYEKL. The CDR3 spells CASSQGQDDLSPLHF. As DNA, the CDR3 is TGCGCCAGCAGCCAAGGGCAGGATGACCTTTCACCCCTCCACTTT.

The rearrangement joins TRBV6-6 to TRBJ2-5; a possible D gene is TRBD2 (6 bases). The V end was cut by 6 bases, the J end by 5 bases, with 16 bases between. Germline V gives CDR1 MNHNY, CDR2 SVGAGI (reference sequence). The CDR3 contains 14 residues. In DNA form, the CDR3 reads TGTGCCAGCAGCCTCCCGACTAGTGTGGAGACCCAGTACTTC. As protein: CASSLPTSVETQYF.

J is TRBJ2-7 and V is TRBV4-1; D is uncertain. In germline, CDR1 is MGHRA, CDR2 YSYEKL. This CDR3 region has 15 residues. With 0 bases removed from V and 3 bases from J, the gap between germline ends came to 12 bases. The CDR3 is CASSQDPGPDYEQYF. Here the CDR3 DNA reads TGCGCCAGCAGCCAAGACCCCGGGCCGGACTACGAGCAGTACTTC.

CDR3 residues: CASSPSGQPQHF. CDR3 sequence (DNA): TGTGCCAGCAGTCCCTCCGGCCAGCCCCAGCATTTT. This chain uses TRBV6-5 with TRBJ1-5; D is uncertain. Germline-derived CDR1 and CDR2 are MNHEY and SVGAGI. The CDR3 spans 12 residues. Trimming left V 5 bases short and J 7 bases short, with 9 bases between.

This clone occurred a few times. The chain links TRBV27 to TRBJ2-2, with D unclear. Germline lookup yields CDR1 MNHEY and CDR2 SMNVEV (reference sequence). The V end was cut by 6 bases, the J end by 4 bases, with 3 bases between. CDR3 size: 11 residues. The CDR3 sequence: CASRSTGELFF. CDR3 coding DNA: TGTGCCAGCAGGAGCACCGGGGAGCTGTTTTTT.

This clone was seen a single time. The chain combines TRBV7-9 with TRBJ2-7, with a tentative D call TRBD2 (6 bases). Per germline, CDR1 SEHNR and CDR2 FQNEAQ (reference sequence). This CDR3 region has 15 residues. Trimming took 0 bases from V and 3 from J, leaving 12 bases between them. The CDR3: CASSLAEGTFYEQYF. DNA of the CDR3: TGTGCCAGCAGCTTAGCGGAGGGAACCTTCTACGAGCAGTACTTC.

The chain has TRBV9 and TRBJ2-2; 9 bases map to TRBD1. The ends lost 2 bases at V and 7 bases at J; junction bases unmatched: 6. Per the germline V gene, CDR1 is SGDLS and CDR2 is YYNGEE. This CDR3 region has 15 residues. The CDR3 reads CASSVGQGTGGELFF. As DNA, the CDR3 is TGTGCCAGCAGCGTGGGACAGGGAACGGGCGGGGAGCTGTTTTTT.

The chain carries TRBV9 and TRBJ2-3, with D perhaps TRBD1 or TRBD2 (5 bases each). The CDR3 has 14 residues. Germline CDR1 SGDLS, CDR2 YYNGEE. V lost 5 bases, J lost 0 bases, and 10 bases lay in between. CDR3 in amino acids: CASSWDGSTDTQYF. The CDR3 DNA sequence: TGTGCCAGCAGTTGGGACGGTAGCACAGATACGCAGTATTTT.

The chain employs TRBV7-3 and TRBJ2-7, with D possibly being TRBD2 (7 bases). The CDR3 runs to 15 residues. V was shortened by 6 bases and J by 2 bases, with 17 bases between the two germline ends. Germline V gene sequence: CDR1 SGHTA, CDR2 FQGTGA. The CDR3 here is CASSSYGGPTYEQYF. The CDR3 bases are TGTGCCAGCAGTTCTTACGGGGGGCCTACCTACGAGCAGTACTTC.

The chain recombines TRBV30 with TRBJ2-7, with D uncertain. The V end was cut by 3 bases, the J end by 4 bases, with 16 bases between. Germline V gives CDR1 GTSNPN, CDR2 SVGIG (reference sequence). The CDR3 totals 14 residues. CDR3 sequence reads: CAWRPSDFGYEQYF. In DNA form, the CDR3 reads TGTGCCTGGAGACCTTCCGACTTTGGTTACGAGCAGTACTTC.

This chain joins TRBV30 and TRBJ2-3; D is undetermined. From germline, CDR1 is GTSNPN and CDR2 SVGIG (reference sequence). The ends were cut back, 2 bases at V and 8 bases at J, with 11 bases in the middle. The CDR3 runs 12 residues. This chain's CDR3 is CAWSNALGTQYF. DNA for the CDR3: TGTGCCTGGAGTAATGCCCTCGGTACGCAGTATTTT.

This clone was seen a few times. The V call is TRBV9, the J call TRBJ2-7, with D unclear. Looked up from germline, CDR1 is SGDLS and CDR2 is YYNGEE. Between the trimmed V and J ends, which lost 0 bases and 0 bases, there was a span of 7 bases. CDR3 length equals 14 residues. CDR3 in amino acids: CASSVGVGSYEQYF. DNA for the CDR3: TGTGCCAGCAGCGTAGGGGTGGGCTCCTACGAGCAGTACTTC. Combining the CDR3 with reference TRBV9 and TRBJ2-7 gives the whole variable domain DSGVTQTPKHLITATGQRVTLRCSPRSGDLSVYWYQQSLDQGLQFLIQYYNGEERAKGNILERFSAQQFPDLHSELNLSSLELGDSALYFCASSVGVGSYEQYFGPGTRLTVT.

This sequence joins TRBV30 and TRBJ2-7, with D possibly being TRBD2 (6 bases). Germline V CDR1 and CDR2: GTSNPN, SVGIG (reference sequence). V was shortened by 0 bases and J by 2 bases, with 11 bases between the two germline ends. The CDR3 length is 14 residues. CDR3 in amino acids: CAWSVGDFTYEQYF. The CDR3 DNA reads as TGTGCCTGGAGTGTAGGGGACTTTACCTACGAGCAGTACTTC.

The V gene is TRBV4-2, the J gene TRBJ2-3; D is possibly TRBD2 (5 bases). V dropped 4 bases and J dropped 0 bases, with 14 bases sitting between them. The CDR3 totals 16 residues. CDR1 is LGHNA and CDR2 is YNFKEQ in the germline V gene. The CDR3, as DNA: TGTGCCAGCAGCCCGCGTGCGGGTGGGAGCACAGATACGCAGTATTTT. Translation gives CASSPRAGGSTDTQYF.

The chain links TRBV29-1 to TRBJ2-5, with 7 positions matching TRBD1. The DNA matches TRBJ2-7 better at its end, which makes the J call doubtful. CDR1 SQVTM and CDR2 ANQGSEA come from the germline V gene. The CDR3 runs 12 residues. CDR3 sequence reads: CSTKTGIYEQYF. In nucleotides, the CDR3 is TGCAGCACCAAGACAGGGATCTACGAGCAGTACTTC.

This CDR3 reads CSVDGLGGSLYNEQFF. CDR3 DNA sequence: TGCAGCGTTGATGGCCTCGGGGGTTCGCTCTACAATGAGCAGTTCTTC. This chain connects TRBV29-1 to TRBJ2-1, with a tentative D call TRBD2 (6 bases). Per the germline V gene, CDR1 is SQVTM and CDR2 is ANQGSEA. The V end lost 3 bases, the J end lost 3 bases, and 18 bases lay between the germline ends. The CDR3 consists of 16 residues.

V usage is TRBV5-6 and J usage is TRBJ2-1; 7 positions agree with TRBD1. With 2 bases clipped from V and 6 bases from J, the junction kept 2 bases outside the gene matches. Germline V CDR1 and CDR2: SGHDT, YYEEEE. The CDR3 extends over 13 amino acids. The CDR3 DNA reads TGTGCCAGCAGCTTAGAGGGGGCCAATGAGCAGTTCTTC. It is translated as CASSLEGANEQFF.

The chain carries TRBV29-1 and TRBJ2-3; 9 bases match TRBD2. V was clipped by 3 bases and J by 5 bases; unmatched bases: 15. This CDR3 is 17 amino acids long. Germline CDR1 and CDR2: SQVTM and ANQGSEA. Here the CDR3 reads CSVDPALAGVGIDTQYF. The CDR3 DNA sequence: TGCAGCGTTGATCCTGCTTTAGCGGGAGTAGGTATAGATACGCAGTATTTT.

The gene calls are TRBV7-9 and TRBJ2-7; D might be TRBD1 or TRBD2, each matching 5 bases. Germline V gene data show CDR1 as SEHNR and CDR2 as FQNEAQ (reference sequence). The CDR3 contains 13 residues. Trimming cost V 5 bases and J 9 bases, with 17 bases left between them. The CDR3 DNA sequence: TGTGCCAGCAGCGCCCTCGGGACCCCCAGGCAGTACTTC. It specifies CASSALGTPRQYF.

The CDR3 region has the DNA TGTGCCAGCAGCTTAAGAACAGGGCGAGACATTCAGTACTTC. It specifies CASSLRTGRDIQYF. The V gene is TRBV7-2, the J gene TRBJ2-4, with D tentatively TRBD1 (6 bases). Trimming stripped 2 bases from V and 8 bases from J, with 13 bases between. From germline, CDR1 is SGHTA and CDR2 FQGNSA. CDR3 length: 14 residues. The complete variable domain, with remaining parts taken from reference TRBV7-2 and TRBJ2-4, reads GAGVSQSPSNKVTEKGKDVELRCDPISGHTALYWYRQSLGQGLEFLIYFQGNSAPDKSGLPSDRFSAERTGGSVSTLTIQRTQQEDSAVYLCASSLRTGRDIQYFGAGTRLSVL.

The rearrangement joins TRBV4-2 to TRBJ2-2, with D perhaps matching TRBD2 (5 bases). The CDR3 totals 16 residues. CDR1 and CDR2 from the germline V gene are LGHNA and YNFKEQ. Deletions cut 0 bases from V and 0 bases from J, with 8 bases between. CDR3 amino acids: CASSQDGRANTGELFF. CDR3 bases: TGTGCCAGCAGCCAAGACGGGCGGGCGAACACCGGGGAGCTGTTTTTT.

The rearrangement uses TRBV28 and TRBJ1-1, with D unclear. The germline V gene encodes CDR1 MDHEN and CDR2 SYDVKM. The CDR3 consists of 10 residues. Between the trimmed V and J ends, which lost 6 bases and 9 bases, there was a span of 8 bases. CDR3 nucleotides: TGTGCCAGCAGCAAGATGAAAGCTTTCTTT. Translated, it gives CASSKMKAFF. Filled out from reference TRBV28 and TRBJ1-1, the complete variable domain reads DVKVTQSSRYLVKRTGEKVFLECVQDMDHENMFWYRQDPGLGLRLIYFSYDVKMKEKGDIPEGYSVSREKKERFSLILESASTNQTSMYLCASSKMKAFFGQGTRLTVV.

In its sample, this clone was seen a few times. This chain uses TRBV14 with TRBJ2-7; 10 bases match TRBD2. This CDR3 has 14 residues. The V gene's germline CDR1 is SGHDN and CDR2 FVKESK. V lost 6 bases, J lost 2 bases, and 4 bases stayed unmatched. The CDR3 here is CASRKREGPYEQYF. CDR3 in DNA: TGTGCCAGCAGAAAGCGGGAGGGACCCTACGAGCAGTACTTC. Complete variable domain (other parts from reference TRBV14 and TRBJ2-7): EAGVTQFPSHSVIEKGQTVTLRCDPISGHDNLYWYRRVMGKEIKFLLHFVKESKQDESGMPNNRFLAERTGGTYSTLKVQPAELEDSGVYFCASRKREGPYEQYFGPGTRLTVT.

The chain carries TRBV29-1 and TRBJ1-2; D unclear. Germline lookup yields CDR1 SQVTM and CDR2 ANQGSEA. Between the trimmed V and J ends, which lost 1 base and 5 bases, there was a span of 8 bases. The CDR3 is made up of 12 amino acids. Here the CDR3 reads CSVEGLGYGYTF. The CDR3 nucleotides read TGCAGCGTTGAAGGGTTGGGGTATGGCTACACCTTC.

On this clone: An end of the junction differs from the germline gene, which may be a read error. In DNA, the CDR3 is TGTGCCAGCAGCTTGTATGACCGTCTGGGGCAGTTCTTC. This encodes CASSLYDRLGQFF. This chain uses TRBV5-3 with TRBJ2-1; no reliable D call. TRBV5-3 qualifies as an ORF whose function is uncertain. This CDR3 spans 13 amino acids.

A few counts support this clone. The chain links TRBV28 to TRBJ2-1; D remains ambiguous. CDR1 is MDHEN, CDR2 SYDVKM, per germline. The CDR3 has 13 amino acids. V lost 6 bases and J lost 4, with 10 bases in between. The CDR3: CASSQNNYNEQFF. DNA of the CDR3: TGTGCCAGCAGCCAGAACAATTACAATGAGCAGTTCTTC.

This chain connects TRBV5-4 to TRBJ2-1; TRBD2 matches 8 bases. CDR1 and CDR2 from the germline V gene are SGHNT and YYREEE (reference sequence). V dropped 1 base and J dropped 2; count of bases not matched to a gene: 5. The CDR3 contains 16 residues. CDR3 DNA sequence: TGTGCCAGCAGCTTGAATGCGGGAGGCACCTACAATGAGCAGTTCTTC. It specifies CASSLNAGGTYNEQFF. Based on the CDR3 plus reference TRBV5-4 and TRBJ2-1, the full variable domain is ETGVTQSPTHLIKTRGQQVTLRCSSQSGHNTVSWYQQALGQGPQFIFQYYREEENGRGNFPPRFSGLQFPNYSSELNVNALELDDSALYLCASSLNAGGTYNEQFFGPGTRLTVL.

V usage is TRBV19 and J usage is TRBJ2-3; possibly TRBD1 or TRBD2 for D (5 bases each). The germline V and J ends were trimmed by 6 bases and 2 bases, with 6 bases remaining between them. Germline CDR1 and CDR2: LNHDA and SQIVND (reference sequence). This CDR3 region has 12 residues. CDR3 DNA: TGTGCCAGTAGAGGGACCACAGATACGCAGTATTTT. It is translated as CASRGTTDTQYF.

This chain links TRBV13 with TRBJ1-2; D is ambiguous. The germline V and J ends were trimmed by 3 bases and 8 bases, with 7 bases remaining between them. Germline lookup yields CDR1 PRHDT and CDR2 FYEKMQ (reference sequence). The CDR3 is 11 amino acids. CDR3: CASSFPIGYTF. The CDR3, as DNA: TGTGCCAGCAGCTTCCCCATCGGCTACACCTTC.